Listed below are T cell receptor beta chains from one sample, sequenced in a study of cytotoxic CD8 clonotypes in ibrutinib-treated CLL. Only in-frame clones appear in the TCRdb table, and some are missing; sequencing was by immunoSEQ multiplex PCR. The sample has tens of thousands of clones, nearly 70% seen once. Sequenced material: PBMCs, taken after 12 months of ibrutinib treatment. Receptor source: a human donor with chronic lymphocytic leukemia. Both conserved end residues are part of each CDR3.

CDR3 protein: CASSIGQGTYEQYF
J gene: TRBJ2-7
V gene: TRBV19

CDR3 protein: CASRTGQLDNQPQHF
J gene: TRBJ1-5
V gene: TRBV28

CDR3 protein: CASSLPAENTEAFF
J gene: TRBJ1-1
V gene: TRBV11-1

CDR3 protein: CASSLEVSYEQYF
J gene: TRBJ2-7
V gene: TRBV7-2

CDR3 protein: CASSISGAGNYNEQFF
J gene: TRBJ2-1
V gene: TRBV19

CDR3 protein: CAGGLAEETQYF
J gene: TRBJ2-5
V gene: TRBV2

CDR3 protein: CASSLAREVRTDTQYF
J gene: TRBJ2-3
V gene: TRBV7-9

CDR3 protein: CASSLGQGELGYTF
J gene: TRBJ1-2
V gene: TRBV7-9

CDR3 protein: CASSLSGGYRREILPGELFF
J gene: TRBJ2-2
V gene: TRBV27

CDR3 protein: CASRPGQTWVDTQYF
J gene: TRBJ2-3
V gene: TRBV6-1

CDR3 protein: CASSEWPSGSSYEQYF
J gene: TRBJ2-7
V gene: TRBV10-2

CDR3 protein: CASSRSGEGQFF
J gene: TRBJ2-1
V gene: TRBV7-8

CDR3 protein: CASSAFGRTETQYF
J gene: TRBJ2-5
V gene: TRBV7-2

CDR3 protein: CASSLDREVTDTQYF
J gene: TRBJ2-3
V gene: TRBV6-1

CDR3 protein: CASSFTGWGHGYTF
J gene: TRBJ1-2
V gene: TRBV28

CDR3 protein: CASRLNTGELFF
J gene: TRBJ2-2
V gene: TRBV2

CDR3 protein: CASSQGPTSGRAKNIQYF
J gene: TRBJ2-4
V gene: TRBV4-1

CDR3 protein: CASSSGSSYNEQFF
J gene: TRBJ2-1
V gene: TRBV27

CDR3 protein: CASSATGGRVTDTQYF
J gene: TRBJ2-3
V gene: TRBV9

CDR3 protein: CSARTDEQFF
J gene: TRBJ2-1
V gene: TRBV20-1

CDR3 protein: CASGIDSNQPQHF
J gene: TRBJ1-5
V gene: TRBV10-3

CDR3 protein: CASSPKTGWDTEAFF
J gene: TRBJ1-1
V gene: TRBV5-1

CDR3 protein: CASSEFVLAGGLQSYEQYF
J gene: TRBJ2-7
V gene: TRBV10-1

CDR3 protein: CASSLSYPKNIQYF
J gene: TRBJ2-4
V gene: TRBV27

CDR3 protein: CASNRDTDTQYF
J gene: TRBJ2-3
V gene: TRBV6-5

CDR3 protein: CASSVATAGFGTGELFF
J gene: TRBJ2-2
V gene: TRBV9

CDR3 protein: CASSGITGGNTEAFF
J gene: TRBJ1-1
V gene: TRBV7-6

CDR3 protein: CASSGTTGTEAFF
J gene: TRBJ1-1
V gene: TRBV7-6

CDR3 protein: CASRPLGYRSTDTQYF
J gene: TRBJ2-3
V gene: TRBV2

CDR3 protein: CAWSVGFLFGYTF
J gene: TRBJ1-2
V gene: TRBV30

CDR3 protein: CASSESSITPRDEQFF
J gene: TRBJ2-1
V gene: TRBV10-1

CDR3 protein: CASWDRGSTGELFF
J gene: TRBJ2-2
V gene: TRBV19

CDR3 protein: CATQEEREGPYF
J gene: TRBJ2-7
V gene: TRBV10-3

CDR3 protein: CASSLDPNYGYTF
J gene: TRBJ1-2
V gene: TRBV5-1

CDR3 protein: CSAITGGTGELFF
J gene: TRBJ2-2
V gene: TRBV29-1

CDR3 protein: CASHPGTSGNYEQYF
J gene: TRBJ2-7
V gene: TRBV5-1

CDR3 protein: CASSKERGGGQPQHF
J gene: TRBJ1-5
V gene: TRBV21-1

CDR3 protein: CASSLTLAGYHRGAVF
J gene: TRBJ2-2
V gene: TRBV27

CDR3 protein: CASSLLVVRQEDEKLFF
J gene: TRBJ1-4
V gene: TRBV7-9

CDR3 protein: CTSSQRGQGSDYGYTF
J gene: TRBJ1-2
V gene: TRBV1

CDR3 protein: CAISEDPPETQYF
J gene: TRBJ2-5
V gene: TRBV10-3

CDR3 protein: CASSSYTPTNSGYTF
J gene: TRBJ1-2
V gene: TRBV7-2

CDR3 protein: CAIRSDTSGGNTIYF
J gene: TRBJ1-3
V gene: TRBV10-3

CDR3 protein: CASSLSSQSGYTF
J gene: TRBJ1-2
V gene: TRBV11-2

CDR3 protein: CAISESGVVNTEAFF
J gene: TRBJ1-1
V gene: TRBV10-3

CDR3 protein: CAARQGAGSGNTIYF
J gene: TRBJ1-3
V gene: TRBV19

CDR3 protein: CSAISGDTQYF
J gene: TRBJ2-3
V gene: TRBV20-1

CDR3 protein: CASSPQREGLTGELFF
J gene: TRBJ2-2
V gene: TRBV13

CDR3 protein: CASSISGQGTYNEQFF
J gene: TRBJ2-1
V gene: TRBV19

CDR3 protein: CASSPRTAGGTEAFF
J gene: TRBJ1-1
V gene: TRBV19

CDR3 protein: CASSTGQTTDTQYF
J gene: TRBJ2-3
V gene: TRBV19

CDR3 protein: CAIDGGVFGYGYTF
J gene: TRBJ1-2
V gene: TRBV7-9

CDR3 protein: CASSSAQAGSNTEAFF
J gene: TRBJ1-1
V gene: TRBV7-9

CDR3 protein: CASSLMGPGDGDTQYF
J gene: TRBJ2-3
V gene: TRBV7-9

CDR3 protein: CASSRGSTDTQYF
J gene: TRBJ2-3
V gene: TRBV5-5

CDR3 protein: CASSYVESPHPYEQYF
J gene: TRBJ2-7
V gene: TRBV5-5

CDR3 protein: CAISESGNYGYTF
J gene: TRBJ1-2
V gene: TRBV10-3

CDR3 protein: CASSPQGSGEAFF
J gene: TRBJ1-1
V gene: TRBV7-9

CDR3 protein: CASSRGAGNNEQFF
J gene: TRBJ2-1
V gene: TRBV11-3

CDR3 protein: CASNTGSGGYTF
J gene: TRBJ1-2
V gene: TRBV6-1